The 20 T cell receptor beta chains below all came from one sample that was sequenced in a study of tumor-infiltrating lymphocytes in primary liver carcinoma. From roughly 500 ng total RNA, TCR beta cDNA was generated with a primer in the constant region. Researchers made the TCR beta libraries by running three nested multiplex PCR rounds with slightly modified ARM-PCR. Use of TRBV1-TRBV30 forward primers with a C-beta reverse primer characterized the first two PCR rounds, which lasted 10 cycles each. Using its own MiXCR run on the multiplex PCR reads, TCRdb lists one record per CDR3 protein. The sample lists fewer than 350,000 distinct CDR3 sequences, around three fifths occurring once. Blood RNA was derived from unsorted whole blood, and germline DNA was extracted too. Material: peripheral blood. The receptor set was obtained from a man aged 35 to 55 with primary liver carcinoma and hepatitis B virus infection.

A word on this clonotype: Sequence at one end of the junction differs from germline and may be a read error. The V gene is TRBV4-1, the J gene TRBJ2-1, with a weak D call TRBD2 (6 bases). The CDR3 has 15 amino acids. Germline V gene lookup returns CDR1 MGHRA and CDR2 YSYEKL. The CDR3 DNA reads as TGCGCCAGCAGCCAACCGCGGGACTCCAACAATGAGCAGTTCTTC. Encoded protein: CASSQPRDSNNEQFF.

Worth noting for this clonotype: This sequence may be a read error, since a much larger clone differs from it by one base. The V and J genes are TRBV12-3 or TRBV12-4 and TRBJ2-5; D ambiguous. The CDR3 consists of 12 residues. Trimming cost V 5 bases and J 7 bases, with 11 bases left between them. The CDR3 DNA reads TGTGCCAGCAGTCCCTCGAACGGGACCCAGTACTTC. Translating it yields CASSPSNGTQYF.

As for this clonotype: At one end the junction does not follow the germline gene, possibly because of a read error. The chain combines TRBV5-4 with TRBJ2-5; D is unclear. The CDR3 spans 13 residues. Germline V gene data show CDR1 as SGHNT and CDR2 as YYREEE (reference sequence). The CDR3 nucleotides are TGTGCCAGCAGCTCCTGGCAGCCAGAGACCCAGCACTTC. It yields the protein CASSSWQPETQHF.

The CDR3 here is CASSQSAGGRASGTGELFF. The CDR3 DNA follows: TGTGCCAGCAGTCAATCGGCTGGCGGGAGGGCCTCGGGCACCGGGGAGCTGTTTTTT. V usage is TRBV4-2 and J usage is TRBJ2-2; the match to TRBD2 covers 9 bases. Germline CDR1 and CDR2: LGHNA and YNFKEQ. Germline trimming cut 6 bases from V and 4 bases from J; bases unmatched to any gene: 18. The CDR3 covers 19 residues.

V is TRBV5-4 and J is TRBJ2-3, with 8 positions matching TRBD2. The germline gives CDR1 SGHNT, CDR2 YYREEE (reference sequence). This CDR3 spans 15 amino acids. J was trimmed by 3 bases and V by 1 base; bases with no gene match: 4. This CDR3 reads CASSLWSSGTDTQYF. In DNA form, the CDR3 reads TGTGCCAGCAGCTTGTGGTCTAGCGGGACAGATACGCAGTATTTT.

Of note for this clonotype: This may be a read error: a much more frequent sequence differs by one nucleotide. The gene calls are TRBV12-3 or TRBV12-4 and TRBJ2-1, with 10 positions matching TRBD2. The CDR3 length is 14 residues. CDR3 coding DNA: TGTACCAGCAGGAAGCGGGAGGGGTACAATGAGCAGTTCTTC. Translation gives CTSRKREGYNEQFF.

Remarks on this clonotype: This may arise from a read error, as a much more abundant clone is one base away. This chain connects TRBV12-3 or TRBV12-4 to TRBJ2-2, with 11 nucleotides matching TRBD2. The CDR3 runs 16 residues. CDR3 in amino acids: CASSLGSGRDTGKLFF. The CDR3 bases are TGTGCCAGCAGTTTAGGTAGCGGGAGGGACACCGGGAAGCTGTTTTTT.

As concerns this clonotype: An end of the junction does not agree with germline; a read error may underlie this. The CDR3 DNA sequence: TGTACCAGCAGTTTTACTAGCGGGAGAGTAGATACGCAGTATTTT. Its protein product is CTSSFTSGRVDTQYF. The chain couples TRBV12-3 or TRBV12-4 to TRBJ2-3, with 11 bases fitting TRBD2. The CDR3 contains 15 residues.

Worth noting for this clonotype: With a much larger clone just one base away, this may be a read error. The gene calls are TRBV12-3 or TRBV12-4 and TRBJ1-5, with D possibly TRBD1 on 5 matching bases. V lost 7 bases, J lost 6 bases, and 13 bases lay in between. The CDR3 runs to 13 residues. CDR3 amino acids: CASTLMTAQPQHF. The CDR3 DNA is TGTGCCAGCACTCTGATGACAGCTCAGCCCCAGCATTTT.

V is TRBV5-1 and J is TRBJ1-5; 10 nucleotides line up with TRBD1. The trim removed 6 bases at V and 2 bases at J, leaving 11 bases unmatched. This CDR3 region has 17 residues. Germline CDR1 and CDR2: SGHRS and YFSETQ. As DNA, the CDR3 is TGCGCCAGCACACGGGACAGGGGAGGGGAAGGCAATCAGCCCCAGCATTTT. Encoded protein: CASTRDRGGEGNQPQHF.

Regarding this clonotype: A much larger clonotype is one base distant, so this may be a read error. This chain connects TRBV12-3 or TRBV12-4 to TRBJ2-3, with no clear D. This CDR3 region has 15 residues. CDR3 nucleotides: TGTGCCAGCGGTTTGAGAGGAACTAGCACAGATACGCAGTATTTT. It yields the protein CASGLRGTSTDTQYF.

With regard to this clonotype: This may be a read error, as it is one base from a much larger clone. The V call is TRBV6-5, the J call TRBJ2-3; possibly TRBD2 for D (6 bases). Germline V CDR1 and CDR2: MNHEY, SVGAGI. The CDR3 extends over 15 amino acids. Trimming removed 4 bases at V and 10 bases at J, with 21 bases between. The CDR3 reads CASSLISGDTDAQYF. CDR3 nucleotides: TGTGCCAGCAGTTTAATTAGCGGTGACACCGACGCGCAGTATTTT.

This clonotype has more than one count but fewer than ten. A much larger clone lies a single base off, so this may be a read error. V and J are TRBV6-1 and TRBJ2-2, with 7 bases fitting TRBD2. The CDR3 runs to 15 residues. Germline-derived CDR1 and CDR2 are MNHNS and SASEGT. CDR3 DNA: TGTGCCAGCAGTCTAAGGGAGGGTGCCACCGAGGAGCTGTTTTTT. Protein sequence: CASSLREGATEELFF.

This clonotype was found many times. The J gene is TRBJ2-7, the V gene TRBV6-1, with a possible D match to TRBD1 (5 bases). The germline V and J ends were trimmed by 3 bases and 7 bases, with 19 bases remaining between them. CDR3 length: 15 residues. Germline CDR1 is MNHNS and CDR2 is SASEGT. CDR3 sequence (DNA): TGTGCCAGCAGTGAGTTCCCACAGGCTGTAAGGGAGCAGTACTTC. The encoded protein is CASSEFPQAVREQYF.

With respect to this clonotype: A junction boundary mismatches the germline segment, possibly from a read error. This sequence joins TRBV12-3 or TRBV12-4 and TRBJ1-2; a possible D gene is TRBD1 (6 bases). The CDR3 extends over 13 amino acids. The CDR3 DNA is TGTACCAGCAGCCCCCAGGGGAGCTATGGCTACACCTTC. Translated, it gives CTSSPQGSYGYTF.

Comment on this clonotype: It is likely a read error, because the conserved phenylalanine at the end of the CDR3 is missing. The rearrangement uses TRBV5-5 and TRBJ2-1; D is perhaps TRBD2 (6 bases). V lost 8 bases and J 5 bases, leaving 14 bases between the germline ends. This CDR3 comprises 13 residues. Germline V gene sequence: CDR1 SGHKS, CDR2 YYEKEE (reference sequence). The CDR3 reads CARSRGLHNEQFY. CDR3 DNA: TGTGCCAGGAGCCGGGGACTCCACAATGAGCAGTTCTAC.

A remark on this clonotype: This may be a read error, as it is one base from a much larger clone. The chain is built from TRBV7-9 and TRBJ2-7; D possibly uses TRBD1 or TRBD2 (5 bases each). This CDR3 has 15 amino acids. Germline lookup yields CDR1 SEHNR and CDR2 FQNEAQ (reference sequence). Trimming took off 5 bases at V and 2 bases at J, with 16 bases between the two ends. CDR3 DNA sequence: TGTGCCAGCAGCATAAGAGGGACGGGGACCTACGAGCAGTACTTC. Encoded protein: CASSIRGTGTYEQYF.

Note on this clonotype: A much larger clone sits a single nucleotide away, making a read error possible. The chain has TRBV6-1 and TRBJ2-7, with a weak D call TRBD1 (5 bases). The CDR3 covers 16 residues. Per germline, CDR1 MNHNS and CDR2 SASEGT. The ends were cut back, 10 bases at V and 0 bases at J, with 22 bases in the middle. The CDR3 here is CAIDKDTGFPSYEQYF. The DNA for the CDR3 is TGTGCCATCGACAAAGATACAGGATTCCCCTCCTACGAGCAGTACTTC.

There are many counts of this clonotype. This chain uses TRBV29-1 with TRBJ1-1; D not certain. This CDR3 has 11 amino acids. From germline, CDR1 is SQVTM and CDR2 ANQGSEA. V lost 7 bases and J 1 base, leaving 7 bases between the germline ends. DNA of the CDR3: TGCAGCGCCGGGCAGAACACTGAAGCTTTCTTT. Protein product: CSAGQNTEAFF.

This clonotype was counted at least ten times. In DNA, the CDR3 is TGTGCCAGCAGTTATAGGGCAGGGGAGACCCAGTACTTC. Its protein is CASSYRAGETQYF. The J gene is TRBJ2-5, the V gene TRBV6-2 or TRBV6-3, with a weak D call TRBD1 (5 bases). Germline loops: CDR1 MNHEY, CDR2 SVGEGT. V dropped 3 bases and J dropped 5 bases, with 10 bases sitting between them. This CDR3 is built from 13 residues.